A single sample is the source of the 23 T cell receptor beta chains below, sequenced in a study of blood T cell repertoires in COVID-19. Libraries were prepared by immunoSEQ multiplex PCR; TCRdb keeps only in-frame clonotypes and omits some of them. The sample lists more than 300,000 clones, about 89% occurring once. Input material: peripheral blood. The source is a man aged 18 to 35 who had recovered from COVID-19.

The chain has TRBV11-3 and TRBJ2-5; 9 bases are shared with TRBD2. V was clipped by 0 bases and J by 1 base; unmatched bases: 12. Germline V gene sequence: CDR1 SGHNT, CDR2 YENEEA. The CDR3 is 19 amino acids. The CDR3 loop is CASSLDAYFLAGSQETQYF. In DNA form, the CDR3 reads TGTGCCAGCAGCTTAGACGCTTACTTTCTAGCGGGGAGCCAAGAGACCCAGTACTTC.

V is TRBV6-1 and J is TRBJ1-2; 10 bases are a match to TRBD1. CDR1 is MNHNS, CDR2 SASEGT, per germline. The CDR3 is 17 residues long. Losses at the gene ends were 1 base for V and 1 base for J; bases not matched to a gene: 6. The CDR3 reads CASSEGGQGTINYGYTF. The CDR3 nucleotides read TGTGCCAGCAGTGAAGGGGGACAGGGGACTATTAACTATGGCTACACCTTC.

This clone came up once. This chain joins TRBV7-9 and TRBJ2-7; D remains unclear. The germline V and J ends were trimmed by 4 bases and 0 bases, with 4 bases remaining between them. From germline, CDR1 is SEHNR and CDR2 FQNEAQ (reference sequence). The CDR3 covers 12 residues. In nucleotides, the CDR3 is TGTGCCAGCAGCTCCAGCTCCTACGAGCAGTACTTC. Translating it yields CASSSSSYEQYF.

V is TRBV5-1 and J is TRBJ2-3, with TRBD2 matching 15 bases. CDR1 is SGHRS, CDR2 YFSETQ, per germline. The CDR3 is 17 amino acids. Trimming cost V 0 bases and J 5 bases; bases outside gene matches: 4. The CDR3 DNA follows: TGCGCCAGCAGCTTGGGGACTAGCGGGAGGGCTAAAGATACGCAGTATTTT. This sequence encodes CASSLGTSGRAKDTQYF.

This clone showed up just once. The genes are TRBV27 and TRBJ2-5, with D perhaps TRBD1 (5 bases). Germline V gene sequence: CDR1 MNHEY, CDR2 SMNVEV (reference sequence). This CDR3 comprises 15 residues. The V and J ends lost 3 bases and 5 bases respectively, with 16 bases between them. The CDR3 nucleotides are TGTGCCAGCAGTTTTTTTGGAAAGGGGATCGAGACCCAGTACTTC. Translation gives CASSFFGKGIETQYF.

The V and J genes are TRBV4-1 and TRBJ2-7; TRBD1 agrees at 12 bases. After removal of 1 base from V and 5 bases from J, the junction contained 9 bases not matched to a gene. The CDR3 extends over 17 amino acids. The germline CDR1 and CDR2 sequences are MGHRA and YSYEKL. The CDR3 sequence is CASSQGGPGQGAHEQYF. CDR3 DNA: TGCGCCAGCAGCCAAGGGGGGCCGGGACAGGGGGCCCACGAGCAGTACTTC.

The chain joins TRBV30 to TRBJ2-1, with D tentatively TRBD1 (6 bases). This CDR3 contains 13 residues. Trimming stripped 1 base from V and 7 bases from J, with 11 bases between. Per germline, CDR1 GTSNPN and CDR2 SVGIG (reference sequence). The CDR3 sequence: CAWSAWGPNEQFF. The CDR3 DNA reads TGTGCCTGGAGTGCGTGGGGGCCAAATGAGCAGTTCTTC.

The rearrangement links TRBV24-1 to TRBJ2-3; no definite D call. The germline gives CDR1 KGHDR, CDR2 SFDVKD. The CDR3 has 14 residues. V lost 3 bases and J 1 base, leaving 7 bases between the germline ends. DNA of the CDR3: TGTGCCACCAGTGATAGAGTTGGCACAGATACGCAGTATTTT. This gives the protein CATSDRVGTDTQYF.

This chain links TRBV9 with TRBJ1-4, with D perhaps TRBD1 (5 bases). The CDR3 totals 12 residues. With 4 bases removed from V and 8 bases from J, the gap between germline ends came to 9 bases. The V gene's germline CDR1 is SGDLS and CDR2 YYNGEE. The CDR3 sequence: CASSPGGEKLFF. The CDR3 nucleotides are TGTGCCAGCAGCCCCGGGGGGGAAAAACTGTTTTTT.

The V and J genes are TRBV11-3 and TRBJ2-2; TRBD1 matches 7 bases. The junction had 5 bases not matched to a gene; V was cut back by 1 base and J by 0 bases. This CDR3 region has 17 residues. Germline CDR1 is SGHNT and CDR2 is YENEEA. The CDR3: CASSLGSGTANTGELFF. In nucleotides, the CDR3 is TGTGCCAGCAGCTTAGGCTCCGGGACAGCGAACACCGGGGAGCTGTTTTTT.

A note on this clone: In the same sample, other DNA sequences code for this CDR3. The V and J genes are TRBV5-1 and TRBJ1-1, with 7 bases identical to TRBD1. The CDR3 loop spans 14 amino acids. Germline CDR1 SGHRS, CDR2 YFSETQ. The V gene end was trimmed by 1 base and the J gene end by 1 base; junction bases not matched to a gene: 1. The CDR3 bases are TGCGCCAGCAGCTTGTCAGGGGGGAACACTGAAGCTTTCTTT. It encodes CASSLSGGNTEAFF.

J is TRBJ2-7 and V is TRBV5-1; D is possibly TRBD2 (5 bases). The germline V gene has CDR1 SGHRS and CDR2 YFSETQ. CDR3 length: 16 residues. V dropped 0 bases and J dropped 1 base, with 14 bases sitting between them. CDR3 in DNA: TGCGCCAGCAGCTTGGTTGGCAGCGGCCTTTCCTACGAGCAGTACTTC. It is translated as CASSLVGSGLSYEQYF.

This clone was counted once. The V gene is TRBV6-4, the J gene TRBJ1-6; 8 positions match TRBD1. V was clipped by 6 bases and J by 9 bases; unmatched bases: 4. CDR3 length equals 13 residues. Germline V gene data show CDR1 as MRHNA and CDR2 as SNTAGT. The CDR3 loop is CASRDTGGSPLHF. CDR3 nucleotides: TGTGCCAGCAGGGATACAGGGGGTTCACCCCTCCACTTT.

This clone came up many times. The chain links TRBV5-1 to TRBJ1-5, with D possibly TRBD1 on 5 matching bases. V was cut by 6 bases and J by 7 bases, with 14 bases left in between. Germline assignment: CDR1 SGHRS and CDR2 YFSETQ. The CDR3 has 13 amino acids. DNA for the CDR3: TGCGCCAGCATCATCCAGGGAGGACAGCCCCAGCATTTT. Amino acids: CASIIQGGQPQHF.

This rearrangement joins TRBV30 to TRBJ1-5, with unresolved D. Trimming pared 3 bases from V and 5 bases from J, leaving 11 bases between. CDR3 size: 13 residues. Per germline, CDR1 GTSNPN and CDR2 SVGIG (reference sequence). The CDR3 loop reads CAWSPTWDQPQHF. As DNA, the CDR3 is TGTGCCTGGAGCCCGACTTGGGATCAGCCCCAGCATTTT. Supplemented by reference TRBV30 and TRBJ1-5, the full variable domain reads SQTIHQWPATLVQPVGSPLSLECTVEGTSNPNLYWYRQAAGRGLQLLFYSVGIGQISSEVPQNLSASRPQDRQFILSSKKLLLSDSGFYLCAWSPTWDQPQHFGDGTRLSIL.

This clone was counted between two and nine times. The genes are TRBV28 and TRBJ1-6; D ambiguous. Germline assignment: CDR1 MDHEN and CDR2 SYDVKM. V lost 6 bases and J lost 11, with 17 bases in between. CDR3 size: 14 residues. The CDR3 loop is CASRNLGRGTPLHF. CDR3 coding DNA: TGTGCCAGCAGAAACCTCGGGCGGGGTACACCCCTCCACTTT. Full variable domain (outside the CDR3, taken from reference TRBV28 and TRBJ1-6): DVKVTQSSRYLVKRTGEKVFLECVQDMDHENMFWYRQDPGLGLRLIYFSYDVKMKEKGDIPEGYSVSREKKERFSLILESASTNQTSMYLCASRNLGRGTPLHFGNGTRLTVT.

This clone was recorded once. The rearrangement uses TRBV6-6 and TRBJ2-7; D might be TRBD1 (6 bases). The V gene lost 6 bases and the J gene lost 1 base, with 16 bases spanning the gap. Germline assignment: CDR1 MNHNY and CDR2 SVGAGI (reference sequence). This CDR3 has 15 residues. This CDR3 is CASRVPGVSSYEQYF. For the CDR3, the DNA is TGTGCCAGCAGGGTACCAGGGGTTTCTTCCTACGAGCAGTACTTC.

The chain joins TRBV7-9 to TRBJ2-7; 8 bases line up with TRBD1. CDR3 length: 15 amino acids. Germline lookup yields CDR1 SEHNR and CDR2 FQNEAQ (reference sequence). V shed 0 bases, J shed 5 bases, and the junction held 6 bases outside the gene matches. Here the CDR3 reads CASSLAPGGYDEQYF. DNA for the CDR3: TGTGCCAGCAGCTTAGCGCCAGGGGGCTATGACGAGCAGTACTTC.

The rearrangement uses TRBV4-2 and TRBJ2-2; 12 bases map to TRBD1. V shed 1 base and J 9 bases; nucleotides not matched to a gene: 3. Germline lookup yields CDR1 LGHNA and CDR2 YNFKEQ. This CDR3 comprises 15 residues. CDR3 region: CASSQAGQGAWELFF. The CDR3 nucleotides read TGTGCCAGCAGCCAAGCGGGACAGGGGGCTTGGGAGCTGTTTTTT.

This clone was recorded once. This chain uses TRBV7-2 with TRBJ2-7; possibly TRBD1 for D (7 bases). Deletions cut 4 bases from V and 2 bases from J, with 18 bases between. This CDR3 has 16 amino acids. Germline V CDR1 and CDR2: SGHTA, FQGNSA. The CDR3 reads CASSSQGGGATYEQYF. The CDR3 DNA sequence: TGTGCCAGCAGCTCCCAGGGGGGTGGGGCGACCTACGAGCAGTACTTC.

This chain connects TRBV29-1 to TRBJ1-4, with TRBD1 as a possible D gene (5 bases). This CDR3 region has 13 residues. CDR1 and CDR2 (germline): SQVTM, ANQGSEA. The V end lost 2 bases, the J end lost 5 bases, and 9 bases lay between the germline ends. DNA of the CDR3: TGCAGCGTTGAACGGGGGGGGAATGAAAAACTGTTTTTT. Protein: CSVERGGNEKLFF.

The V and J genes are TRBV5-1 and TRBJ2-7, with a weak D call TRBD1 (6 bases). This CDR3 region has 14 residues. V gave up 4 bases and J gave up 0 bases, with 11 bases separating them. Germline values: CDR1 SGHRS, CDR2 YFSETQ. CDR3 bases: TGCGCCAGCAGCCTATCACAGGGCTCCTACGAGCAGTACTTC. Encoded protein: CASSLSQGSYEQYF.

The chain carries TRBV12-3 or TRBV12-4 and TRBJ2-1, with 10 bases lining up with TRBD2. V gave up 5 bases and J gave up 8 bases; unmatched junction bases: 3. The CDR3 is 13 amino acids. DNA for the CDR3: TGTGCCAGCAGTGCAACTAGCGGGGATGAGCAGTTCTTC. This sequence encodes CASSATSGDEQFF.